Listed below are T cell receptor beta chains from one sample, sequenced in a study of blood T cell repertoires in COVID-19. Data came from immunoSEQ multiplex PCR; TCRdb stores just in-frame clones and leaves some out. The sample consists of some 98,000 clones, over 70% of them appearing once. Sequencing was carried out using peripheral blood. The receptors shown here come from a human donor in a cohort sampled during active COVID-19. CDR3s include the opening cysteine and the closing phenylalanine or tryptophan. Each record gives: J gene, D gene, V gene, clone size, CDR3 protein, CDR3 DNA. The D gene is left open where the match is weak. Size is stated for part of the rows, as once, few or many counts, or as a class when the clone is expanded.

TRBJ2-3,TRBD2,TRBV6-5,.,CASRRREGPDTQYF,TGTGCCAGCAGGCGGCGGGAGGGACCAGATACGCAGTATTTT
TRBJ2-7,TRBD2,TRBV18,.,CASSPQTSGSHEQYF,TGTGCCAGCTCACCTCAGACTAGCGGGAGCCACGAGCAGTACTTC
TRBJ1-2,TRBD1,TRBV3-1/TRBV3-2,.,CASSQAAGGLYGYTF,TGTGCCAGCAGCCAAGCGGCAGGGGGGCTCTATGGCTACACCTTC
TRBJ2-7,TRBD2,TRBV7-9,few,CASSPGASGSYEQYF,TGTGCCAGCAGCCCTGGGGCTAGCGGGAGCTACGAGCAGTACTTC
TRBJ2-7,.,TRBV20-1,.,CSARAEYEQYF,TGCAGTGCTAGAGCAGAATACGAGCAGTACTTC
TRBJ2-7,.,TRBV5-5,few,CASSLDRNEQYF,TGTGCCAGCAGCTTGGACAGGAACGAGCAGTACTTC
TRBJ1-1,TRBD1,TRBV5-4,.,CASSLAGTANTEAFF,TGTGCCAGCAGCTTGGCCGGGACAGCGAACACTGAAGCTTTCTTT
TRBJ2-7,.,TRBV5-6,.,CASSAGYEQYF,TGTGCCAGCAGCGCAGGCTACGAGCAGTACTTC
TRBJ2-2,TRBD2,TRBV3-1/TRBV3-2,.,CASSHHGLAAGELFF,TGTGCCAGCAGCCACCACGGACTAGCTGCCGGGGAGCTGTTTTTT
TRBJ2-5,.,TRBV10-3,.,CAISVGQPGTQYF,TGTGCCATCAGTGTTGGGCAACCCGGGACCCAGTACTTC
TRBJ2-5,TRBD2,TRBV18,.,CASSAGGAGQETQYF,TGTGCCAGCTCCGCGGGGGGAGCGGGGCAAGAGACCCAGTACTTC
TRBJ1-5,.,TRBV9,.,CASSVVTYSNQPQHF,TGTGCCAGCAGCGTAGTCACCTATAGCAATCAGCCCCAGCATTTT
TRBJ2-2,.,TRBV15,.,CATRGGVGTGELFF,TGTGCCACCCGAGGGGGGGTTGGGACCGGGGAGCTGTTTTTT
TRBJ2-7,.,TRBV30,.,CAWSSGGPYEQYF,TGTGCCTGGAGTTCAGGCGGGCCCTACGAGCAGTACTTC
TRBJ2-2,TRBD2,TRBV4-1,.,CASSQVVGGRDFTGELFF,TGCGCCAGCAGCCAAGTTGTCGGCGGGAGGGATTTCACCGGGGAGCTGTTTTTT
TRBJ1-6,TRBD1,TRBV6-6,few,CASSTTGDNSPLHF,TGTGCCAGCAGCACAACAGGGGATAATTCACCCCTCCACTTT
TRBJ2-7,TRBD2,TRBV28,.,CASSKSGGTTAEQYF,TGTGCCAGCAGCAAATCGGGGGGGACAACTGCCGAGCAGTACTTC
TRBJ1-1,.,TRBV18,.,CASSPAGEFTEAFF,TGTGCCAGCTCACCTGCCGGGGAGTTCACTGAAGCTTTCTTT
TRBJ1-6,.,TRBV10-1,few,CASSDRVGSPLHF,TGCGCCAGCAGTGACAGGGTTGGTTCACCCCTCCACTTT
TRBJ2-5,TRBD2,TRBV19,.,CASSMAGTSGETQYF,TGTGCCAGTAGTATGGCGGGGACTAGCGGAGAGACCCAGTACTTC
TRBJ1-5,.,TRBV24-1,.,CATSAQSNQPQHF,TGTGCCACCAGTGCTCAGAGCAATCAGCCCCAGCATTTT
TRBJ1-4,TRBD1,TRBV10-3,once,CAISDGQVNEKLFF,TGTGCCATCAGTGATGGACAGGTTAATGAAAAACTGTTTTTT
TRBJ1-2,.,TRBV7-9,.,CASSPQGQSRGGYTF,TGTGCCAGCAGCCCTCAAGGACAGTCAAGGGGTGGCTACACCTTC
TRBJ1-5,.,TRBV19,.,CASSPRGGHQPQHF,TGTGCCAGTAGTCCCAGAGGAGGCCACCAGCCCCAGCATTTT
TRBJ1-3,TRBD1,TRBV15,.,CATSRVQGLSGNTIYF,TGTGCCACCAGCAGAGTACAGGGGCTCTCTGGAAACACCATATATTTT
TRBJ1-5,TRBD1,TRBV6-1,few,CASSEIQGFQPQHF,TGTGCCAGCAGTGAAATACAGGGGTTTCAGCCCCAGCATTTT
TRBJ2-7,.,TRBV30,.,CAWSVPGAGRMEQYF,TGTGCCTGGAGTGTACCTGGGGCAGGCCGGATGGAGCAGTACTTC
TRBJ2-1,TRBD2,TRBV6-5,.,CASSYGGRSYNEQFF,TGTGCCAGCAGTTACGGCGGGAGATCATACAATGAGCAGTTCTTC
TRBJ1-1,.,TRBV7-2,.,CASSLVLPRGFF,TGTGCCAGCAGCTTAGTCCTACCCCGGGGTTTCTTT
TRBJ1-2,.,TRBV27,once,CASSSPGRRGVYGYTF,TGTGCCAGCAGCTCCCCAGGGAGGCGAGGGGTCTATGGCTACACCTTC
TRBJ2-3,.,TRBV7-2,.,CASSLERRRSTDTQYF,TGTGCCAGCAGCTTAGAGAGGCGGAGAAGCACAGATACGCAGTATTTT
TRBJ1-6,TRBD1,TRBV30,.,CAWQWDSYNSPLHF,TGTGCCTGGCAGTGGGACAGTTATAATTCACCCCTCCACTTT
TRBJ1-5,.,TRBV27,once,CASSFGSGGQPQHF,TGTGCCAGCAGTTTCGGGTCGGGGGGCCAGCCCCAGCATTTT
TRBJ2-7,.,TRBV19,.,CASSIGNRAYEQYF,TGTGCCAGTAGTATTGGAAACAGGGCCTACGAGCAGTACTTC
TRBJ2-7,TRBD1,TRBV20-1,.,CSASPRGWDEQYF,TGCAGTGCTAGTCCCAGGGGGTGGGACGAGCAGTACTTC
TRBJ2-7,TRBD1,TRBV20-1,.,CSASRDRGVEQYF,TGCAGTGCTAGTCGGGACAGGGGAGTCGAGCAGTACTTC
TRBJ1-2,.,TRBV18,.,CASSPETGPYGYTF,TGTGCCAGCTCACCCGAGACAGGACCCTATGGCTACACCTTC
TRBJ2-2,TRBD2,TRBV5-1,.,CASSPRASGPTGELFF,TGCGCCAGCAGCCCTCGGGCTAGCGGGCCGACCGGGGAGCTGTTTTTT
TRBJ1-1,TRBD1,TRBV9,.,CASSVGVGQGNTEAFF,TGTGCCAGCAGCGTAGGAGTAGGACAGGGGAACACTGAAGCTTTCTTT
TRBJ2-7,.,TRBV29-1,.,CSVGQNSYEQYF,TGCAGCGTTGGACAGAATTCCTACGAGCAGTACTTC
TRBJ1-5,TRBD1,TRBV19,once,CASSTLRGQGRDNQPQHF,TGTGCCAGTAGTACTCTCCGAGGACAGGGACGTGACAATCAGCCCCAGCATTTT
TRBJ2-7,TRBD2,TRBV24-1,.,CATSEGAGGQYEQYF,TGTGCCACCAGTGAAGGAGCGGGAGGGCAATACGAGCAGTACTTC
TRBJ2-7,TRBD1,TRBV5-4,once,CASSLQGAQYEQYF,TGTGCCAGCAGCCTTCAGGGGGCGCAGTACGAGCAGTACTTC
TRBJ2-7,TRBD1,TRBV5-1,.,CASSTRTGPGIFNEQYF,TGCGCCAGCAGCACAAGGACAGGGCCCGGGATCTTCAACGAGCAGTACTTC
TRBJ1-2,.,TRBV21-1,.,CASSKEKLYRGPGGYTF,TGTGCCAGCAGCAAAGAGAAACTTTACAGGGGGCCAGGGGGCTACACCTTC
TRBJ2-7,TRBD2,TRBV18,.,CASSPPSLAGVGEQYF,TGTGCCAGCTCACCACCATCTCTAGCGGGAGTCGGCGAGCAGTACTTC
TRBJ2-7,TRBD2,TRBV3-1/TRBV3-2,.,CASSQVGGNEQYF,TGTGCCAGCAGCCAAGTCGGGGGGAACGAGCAGTACTTC
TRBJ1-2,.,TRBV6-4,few,CASSDARGFGYTF,TGTGCCAGCAGTGACGCGCGGGGGTTCGGCTACACCTTC
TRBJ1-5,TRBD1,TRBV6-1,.,CASSEGPQGAGGLGNQPQHF,TGTGCCAGCAGTGAAGGCCCGCAGGGGGCGGGTGGGCTTGGAAATCAGCCCCAGCATTTT
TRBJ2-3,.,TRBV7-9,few,CASSLGGRGIHTDTQYF,TGTGCCAGCAGCTTAGGAGGGCGGGGTATACACACAGATACGCAGTATTTT
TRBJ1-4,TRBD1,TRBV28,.,CASSQGQGNEKLFF,TGTGCCAGCAGTCAGGGACAGGGGAATGAAAAACTGTTTTTT
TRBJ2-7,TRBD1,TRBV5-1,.,CASTRSGTGGHEQYF,TGCGCCAGCACCCGCTCCGGGACAGGGGGCCACGAGCAGTACTTC
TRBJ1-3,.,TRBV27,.,CASSAGPGANFGNTIYF,TGTGCCAGCAGCGCTGGCCCGGGAGCCAACTTTGGAAACACCATATATTTT
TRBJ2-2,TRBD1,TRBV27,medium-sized,CASSPGTANTGELFF,TGTGCCAGCAGTCCCGGGACAGCGAACACCGGGGAGCTGTTTTTT
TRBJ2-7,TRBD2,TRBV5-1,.,CASSMTSGSNYEQYF,TGCGCCAGCAGCATGACTAGCGGGAGCAACTACGAGCAGTACTTC
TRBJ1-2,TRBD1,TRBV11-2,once,CASSEGQGYGYTF,TGTGCCAGCAGCGAAGGACAGGGCTATGGCTACACCTTC
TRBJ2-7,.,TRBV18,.,CASSPPEQQADIQYF,TGTGCCAGCTCACCACCGGAGCAGCAAGCCGATATTCAGTACTTC
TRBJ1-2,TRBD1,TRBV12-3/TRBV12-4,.,CASSEDRVYGYTF,TGTGCCAGCAGTGAGGACAGGGTCTATGGCTACACCTTC
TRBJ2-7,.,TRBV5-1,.,CASSLGQPTYEQYF,TGCGCCAGCAGCTTGGGACAGCCGACCTACGAGCAGTACTTC
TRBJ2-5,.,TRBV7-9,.,CASLSGDETQYF,TGTGCCAGCCTCTCGGGGGACGAGACCCAGTACTTC